These 4 T cell receptor beta chains were sequenced from one sample in a study of T cell responses to AZD1222 COVID-19 vaccine. Libraries were prepared by immunoSEQ multiplex PCR; TCRdb keeps only in-frame clonotypes and omits some of them. The top ten hold 4.5% of the sample, which has approximately 100,000 clones, 91% seen once. The sample was peripheral blood, taken on day 0 of AZD1222 vaccination. Receptor source: an adult in good health.

The chain's CDR3 is CASSLDGLYGYTF. CDR3 in DNA: TGTGCCAGCAGCTTAGACGGTTTATATGGCTACACCTTC. The genes are TRBV7-9 and TRBJ1-2; D is unresolved. Germline V lookup: CDR1 SEHNR, CDR2 FQNEAQ (reference sequence). V was cut by 1 base and J by 5 bases, with 8 bases left in between. There are 13 residues in the CDR3.

The rearrangement uses TRBV6-6 and TRBJ2-7, with a tentative D call TRBD2 (5 bases). The CDR3 is made up of 14 amino acids. Germline CDR1 reads MNHNY; CDR2 reads SVGAGI (reference sequence). Between the trimmed V and J ends, which lost 2 bases and 2 bases, there was a span of 10 bases. The CDR3 loop is CASSYGGRTYEQYF. Written as DNA, the CDR3 is TGTGCCAGCAGTTACGGAGGACGGACCTACGAGCAGTACTTC.

J is TRBJ1-2 and V is TRBV9; D is ambiguous. V lost 0 bases and J lost 3, with 6 bases in between. Per germline, CDR1 SGDLS and CDR2 YYNGEE. CDR3 length: 13 residues. The chain's CDR3 is CASSVGRDYGYTF. The CDR3 bases are TGTGCCAGCAGCGTAGGACGGGACTATGGCTACACCTTC.

The rearrangement links TRBV11-1 to TRBJ2-2; weak D call: TRBD2 (5 bases). Germline loops: CDR1 SGHAT, CDR2 FQDESV (reference sequence). The CDR3 has 15 amino acids. Trimming left V 5 bases short and J 5 bases short, with 15 bases between. DNA of the CDR3: TGTGCCAGCAGCCCGCTAGAGGGTACGACCGGGGAGCTGTTTTTT. Protein sequence: CASSPLEGTTGELFF.